This entry features one T cell receptor beta chain sequence. The antigen is undetermined. The sample originates from a study of early T cells in non-severe SARS-CoV-2 infection. Study overall: From unsorted whole blood, bulk RNA was sequenced, and the chains remained unpaired. Study conclusions and caveats: Private and CD4 specificities were missed by VDJdb matching, which favored anti-spike CD8 responses.

Researchers attached unique molecular identifiers to individual cDNA molecules. TCRdb reanalysed the 5' RACE reads using MiXCR and keeps one entry per CDR3 protein. The sample shows 120,000 or so distinct CDR3 sequences, 10% to 15% of them seen only once. The receptor's source is an adult who was a healthcare worker with PCR-confirmed SARS-CoV-2 infection or an uninfected control (not recorded which). The material was whole blood, obtained at baseline.

CDR3: CRISRTITEAFF. Here the CDR3 DNA reads TGCAGGATCTCCCGGACCATCACTGAAGCTTTCTTT. This rearrangement joins TRBV20-1 to TRBJ1-1; D gene ambiguous. This CDR3 spans 12 amino acids. The V gene's germline CDR1 is DFQATT and CDR2 SNEGSKA (reference sequence).